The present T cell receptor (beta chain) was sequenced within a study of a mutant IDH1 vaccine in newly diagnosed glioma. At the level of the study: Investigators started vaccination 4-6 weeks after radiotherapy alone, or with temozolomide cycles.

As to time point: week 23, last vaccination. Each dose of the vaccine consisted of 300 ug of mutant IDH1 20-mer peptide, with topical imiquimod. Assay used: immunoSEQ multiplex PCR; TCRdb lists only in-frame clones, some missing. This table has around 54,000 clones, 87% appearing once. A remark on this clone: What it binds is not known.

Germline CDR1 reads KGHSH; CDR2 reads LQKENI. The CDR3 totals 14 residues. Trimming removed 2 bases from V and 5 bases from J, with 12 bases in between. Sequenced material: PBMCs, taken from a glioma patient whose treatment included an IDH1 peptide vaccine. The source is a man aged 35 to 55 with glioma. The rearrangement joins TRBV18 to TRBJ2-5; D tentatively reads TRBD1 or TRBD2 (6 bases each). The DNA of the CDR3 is TGTGCCAGCTCACCATACTTCGGGGGCGAGACCCAGTACTTC. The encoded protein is CASSPYFGGETQYF.